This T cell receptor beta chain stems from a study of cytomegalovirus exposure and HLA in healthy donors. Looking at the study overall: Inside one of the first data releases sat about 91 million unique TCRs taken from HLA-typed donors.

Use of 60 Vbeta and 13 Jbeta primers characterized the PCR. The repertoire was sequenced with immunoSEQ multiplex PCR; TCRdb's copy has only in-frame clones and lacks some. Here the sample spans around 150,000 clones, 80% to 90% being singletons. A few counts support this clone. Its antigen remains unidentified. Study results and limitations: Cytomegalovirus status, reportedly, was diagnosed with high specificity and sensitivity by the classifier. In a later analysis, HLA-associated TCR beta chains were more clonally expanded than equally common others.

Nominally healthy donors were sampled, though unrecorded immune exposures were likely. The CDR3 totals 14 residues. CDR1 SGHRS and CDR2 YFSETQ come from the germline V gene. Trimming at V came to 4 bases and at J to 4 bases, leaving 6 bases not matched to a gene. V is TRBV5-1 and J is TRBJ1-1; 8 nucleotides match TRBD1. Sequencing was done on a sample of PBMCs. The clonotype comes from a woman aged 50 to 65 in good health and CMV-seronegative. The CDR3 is CASSVDRGGTEAFF. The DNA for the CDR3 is TGCGCCAGCAGCGTCGACAGGGGAGGCACTGAAGCTTTCTTT.